Shown below are 19 T cell receptor beta chains from a single sample sequenced in a study of T cells in Graves' hyperthyroidism and ophthalmopathy (dated by TCRdb to the late 2010s). Receptor libraries were prepared by multiplex PCR. Sequencing was carried out with an Illumina HiSeq 2000. The TCR beta CDR3 regions were amplified from the RNA transcripts. For the first round of RT-PCR on the TCR CDR3, the HTBI primer set was used together with the Qiagen OneStep RT-PCR kit. TCRdb redid the processing of the public reads, applying fastp at Q25 and MiXCR, and retained in-frame beta chains. Every entry covers one CDR3 protein and lists the most common genes and DNA from its rows. This sample lists a few hundred thousand distinct CDR3 sequences; around 21% were detected once. The ten largest clones add up to about 30% of the sample. Sequenced input: blood. These receptors originate from a man between 18 and 35 years old with Graves' hyperthyroidism.

This clonotype has only a few counts. CDR3 sequence reads: CASSLASAYEQYF. CDR3 nucleotides: TGTGCCAGCAGCTTGGCCAGCGCCTACGAGCAGTACTTC. This chain links TRBV9 with TRBJ2-7; D is undetermined. This CDR3 has 13 amino acids. Per the germline V gene, CDR1 is SGDLS and CDR2 is YYNGEE. The V and J ends lost 4 bases and 2 bases respectively, with 10 bases between them.

This clonotype has a count of ten or more. This chain uses TRBV6-5 with TRBJ1-2; D remains ambiguous. This CDR3 has 14 residues. Trimming took off 5 bases at V and 6 bases at J, with 16 bases between the two ends. Germline CDR1 reads MNHEY; CDR2 reads SVGAGI. This CDR3 reads CASSHPIHVDGYTF. The CDR3 nucleotides are TGTGCCAGCAGTCATCCGATCCATGTGGATGGCTACACCTTC.

This clonotype has a count of ten or more. The chain employs TRBV24-1 and TRBJ2-2, with 9 bases identical to TRBD1. CDR1 and CDR2 (germline): KGHDR, SFDVKD. The CDR3 is 15 residues long. Trimming took 3 bases from V and 6 from J; bases not matched to a gene: 4. CDR3 in amino acids: CATSDDRGKAGELFF. CDR3 DNA sequence: TGTGCCACCAGTGATGACAGGGGGAAGGCCGGGGAGCTGTTTTTT.

This clonotype was seen ten or more times. The chain employs TRBV29-1 and TRBJ1-1; 7 nucleotides agree with TRBD1. Germline CDR1 and CDR2: SQVTM and ANQGSEA. The CDR3 sequence is 14 residues long. V shed 4 bases, J shed 5 bases, and the junction held 10 bases outside the gene matches. The CDR3 protein is CSVAGTELGTEAFF. CDR3 in DNA: TGCAGCGTTGCGGGGACAGAGCTGGGGACTGAAGCTTTCTTT. The entire variable domain, with the rest obtained from reference TRBV29-1 and TRBJ1-1, is as follows: SAVISQKPSRDICQRGTSLTIQCQVDSQVTMMFWYRQQPGQSLTLIATANQGSEATYESGFVIDKFPISRPNLTFSTLTVSNMSPEDSSIYLCSVAGTELGTEAFFGQGTRLTVV.

This clonotype was counted at least ten times. The chain uses TRBV28 and TRBJ1-1; D unclear. The CDR3 totals 15 residues. Germline V gene data show CDR1 as MDHEN and CDR2 as SYDVKM. V was pared by 7 bases and J by 4 bases, with 19 bases between. The CDR3 loop is CASTLVFGSSTEAFF. CDR3 sequence (DNA): TGTGCCAGCACCTTGGTGTTCGGATCGAGCACTGAAGCTTTCTTT.

This clonotype has ten or more counts. The chain couples TRBV7-9 to TRBJ1-1; possibly TRBD1 for D (5 bases). Per the germline V gene, CDR1 is SEHNR and CDR2 is FQNEAQ (reference sequence). Trimming took 6 bases from V and 6 from J, leaving 17 bases between them. CDR3 size: 14 residues. In nucleotides, the CDR3 is TGTGCCAGCAGAGGGGAGGGAGTTCCGGCTGAAGCTTTCTTT. Translated: CASRGEGVPAEAFF.

This clonotype was found a few times. The V gene is TRBV6-5, the J gene TRBJ2-7; D remains unclear. Deletions cut 6 bases from V and 3 bases from J, with 12 bases between. This CDR3 region has 13 residues. In germline, CDR1 is MNHEY, CDR2 SVGAGI. The CDR3 reads CASRGEVGYEQYF. The CDR3 bases are TGTGCCAGCAGGGGCGAGGTCGGCTACGAGCAGTACTTC.

This clonotype has a handful of counts. The chain is built from TRBV28 and TRBJ1-2; TRBD1 agrees at 10 bases. The CDR3 has 15 residues. Germline V gives CDR1 MDHEN, CDR2 SYDVKM. The V and J ends lost 5 bases and 3 bases, in that order; junction bases with no gene match: 6. CDR3 coding DNA: TGTGCCAGCAGTCCACTGGGGACAGGGGACTATGGCTACACCTTC. It specifies CASSPLGTGDYGYTF.

This clonotype was seen at least ten times. In DNA, the CDR3 is TGCAGCGTGCTCGGGTCTGGTACCTACGAGCAGTACTTC. Protein product: CSVLGSGTYEQYF. V gene TRBV29-1 combines with J gene TRBJ2-7, with no clear D. Germline CDR1 is SQVTM and CDR2 is ANQGSEA. The V gene lost 6 bases and the J gene lost 2 bases, with 14 bases spanning the gap. This CDR3 is 13 amino acids long.

This clonotype has at least ten counts. J is TRBJ2-5 and V is TRBV6-5; tentatively, D is TRBD1 (5 bases). The CDR3 extends over 14 amino acids. Germline V gene data show CDR1 as MNHEY and CDR2 as SVGAGI. With 0 bases removed from V and 5 bases from J, the gap between germline ends came to 10 bases. DNA of the CDR3: TGTGCCAGCAGTTACTCGTCAGGGTGGGAGACCCAGTACTTC. Protein: CASSYSSGWETQYF.

This clonotype was detected a few times. The gene calls are TRBV12-3 or TRBV12-4 and TRBJ1-1; 7 nucleotides match TRBD1. Germline trimming cut 3 bases from V and 9 bases from J; bases unmatched to any gene: 4. CDR3 length equals 12 residues. In DNA, the CDR3 is TGTGCCAGCAGTTTCCGACAGGGCAAAGCTTTCTTT. It translates to CASSFRQGKAFF.

In its sample, this clonotype was seen many times. The chain has TRBV2 and TRBJ2-7; no clear D. V shed 7 bases and J shed 7 bases, with 17 bases lying between them. CDR3 length: 13 residues. The germline V gene has CDR1 SNHLY and CDR2 FYNNEI. The CDR3 sequence is CASKEGRQLEQYF. The CDR3 bases are TGTGCCAGCAAAGAAGGACGGCAATTGGAGCAGTACTTC.

The genes are TRBV29-1 and TRBJ2-2, with 12 positions matching TRBD2. Germline V gene data show CDR1 as SQVTM and CDR2 as ANQGSEA. This CDR3 has 16 residues. V was clipped by 4 bases and J by 7 bases; unmatched bases: 10. CDR3 DNA sequence: TGCAGCGTTGGATCCGCGACTAGCGGGAGTATCGGGGAGCTGTTTTTT. Amino acid sequence: CSVGSATSGSIGELFF.

This clonotype has more than one count but fewer than ten. The J gene is TRBJ2-7, the V gene TRBV5-6; D perhaps matches TRBD2 (5 bases). The CDR3 sequence is 14 residues long. With 4 bases removed from V and 4 bases from J, the gap between germline ends came to 15 bases. Germline CDR1 SGHDT, CDR2 YYEEEE. The CDR3 sequence: CASSMSSGKYEQYF. The CDR3 nucleotides are TGTGCCAGCAGCATGTCTTCCGGGAAGTACGAGCAGTACTTC.

This clonotype was counted between two and nine times. The chain joins TRBV4-2 to TRBJ1-1, with D perhaps matching TRBD1 (6 bases). V was clipped by 4 bases and J by 5 bases, with 17 bases between them. Germline CDR1 is LGHNA and CDR2 is YNFKEQ. The CDR3 is 15 amino acids. This CDR3 is CASSPKEGERTEAFF. The CDR3 nucleotides read TGTGCCAGCAGCCCTAAGGAGGGGGAGAGGACTGAAGCTTTCTTT.

This clonotype was counted at least ten times. Being one base from a much bigger clone, this may be a read error. The chain joins TRBV7-9 to TRBJ2-7; tentative D call: TRBD1 (6 bases). Germline V CDR1 and CDR2: SEHNR, FQNEAQ (reference sequence). The CDR3 totals 11 residues. V was pared by 5 bases and J by 5 bases, with 7 bases between. The CDR3 loop reads CASSGDNEQYF. The CDR3 DNA sequence: TGTGCCAGCAGCGGGGACAACGAGCAGTACTTC.

This clonotype was counted at least ten times. The J gene is TRBJ2-7, the V gene TRBV5-1; 10 bases fit TRBD1. Germline values: CDR1 SGHRS, CDR2 YFSETQ. With 4 bases clipped from V and 4 bases from J, the junction kept 17 bases outside the gene matches. The CDR3 contains 18 residues. Here the CDR3 DNA reads TGCGCCAGCAGCCCCAACCTCGCCCAGCGGACAGGGGGATACGAGCAGTACTTC. Its translation is CASSPNLAQRTGGYEQYF.

In this sample, this clonotype turned up many times. The chain joins TRBV28 to TRBJ1-3, with 10 bases aligning to TRBD1. The CDR3 is 16 residues long. The trim removed 5 bases at V and 2 bases at J, leaving 6 bases unmatched. The germline V gene has CDR1 MDHEN and CDR2 SYDVKM. The DNA of the CDR3 is TGTGCCAGCAGTCCGGGACAGGGGACTCCTGGAAACACCATATATTTT. Translation gives CASSPGQGTPGNTIYF. Drawing the rest from reference TRBV28 and TRBJ1-3, the complete variable domain is DVKVTQSSRYLVKRTGEKVFLECVQDMDHENMFWYRQDPGLGLRLIYFSYDVKMKEKGDIPEGYSVSREKKERFSLILESASTNQTSMYLCASSPGQGTPGNTIYFGEGSWLTVV.

This clonotype came up many times. The CDR3 bases are TGTGCCAGCAGTTTAATCTGGGCAGACTATGGCTACACCTTC. Encoded protein: CASSLIWADYGYTF. The gene calls are TRBV28 and TRBJ1-2; D call uncertain. The CDR3 sequence is 14 residues long. V lost 2 bases to trimming and J lost 3 bases, with 10 bases between them. CDR1 and CDR2 (germline): MDHEN, SYDVKM.